This T cell receptor beta chain was recorded in a study of T cell repertoires in cytomegalovirus infection. Study-level information: In public TCR beta signatures, there were indications of both CMV infection and matching HLA type.

Study-level findings and limits: HLA-C-restricted, CMV-specific TCR beta clonotypes were dominant ex vivo. Based on cumulative public TCR beta family frequency, carriers of CMV plus the relevant HLA were identified.

Only a few counts were recorded for this clonotype. Its antigen is unidentified. From germline, CDR1 is LGHDT and CDR2 YNNKEL (reference sequence). The CDR3 runs 14 residues. V was shortened by 0 bases and J by 5 bases, with 11 bases between the two germline ends. TCRdb reanalysed the reads using MiXCR and keeps one entry per CDR3 protein. Seen here are about 130,000 distinct CDR3 sequences, less than 9.5% observed once, and the top ten hold over 9.5%. Sequencing was performed on PBMCs. This sequence was found in a human donor in good health (CMV status not recorded). Some clones in this sample may be carry-over from other donors' samples. The V gene is TRBV3-1, the J gene TRBJ2-7; D ambiguous. The CDR3 nucleotides read TGTGCCAGCAGCCAAGATATCGGGTCAGACGAGCAGTACTTC. It is translated as CASSQDIGSDEQYF.